This note documents a single T cell receptor beta chain sequence. Its antigen is as yet unknown. The data originate from a study of response to subunit inactivated influenza vaccine. Study-wide points: The study's authors posited that every seasonal influenza vaccination enlists few new T cells.

This CDR3 spans 15 amino acids. V gave up 1 base and J gave up 10 bases; unmatched junction bases: 7. Germline V lookup: CDR1 SGHDN, CDR2 FVKESK. TCRdb re-derived calls from the RT-PCR reads in MiXCR, one entry per CDR3 protein. The data show about 520,000 distinct CDR3 sequences, with 25% seen just once and 1.9% held by the top ten. This chain connects TRBV14 to TRBJ2-1; TRBD1 matches 10 bases. This sample comprised CD4+ T cells sorted from PBMCs, obtained roughly 5 days after vaccination. The receptor comes from a man in his fifties who received an inactivated influenza vaccine. DNA of the CDR3: TGTGCCAGCAGCCAAGTGACAGGGGGCATGAGGGAGCAGTTCTTC. It translates to CASSQVTGGMREQFF.